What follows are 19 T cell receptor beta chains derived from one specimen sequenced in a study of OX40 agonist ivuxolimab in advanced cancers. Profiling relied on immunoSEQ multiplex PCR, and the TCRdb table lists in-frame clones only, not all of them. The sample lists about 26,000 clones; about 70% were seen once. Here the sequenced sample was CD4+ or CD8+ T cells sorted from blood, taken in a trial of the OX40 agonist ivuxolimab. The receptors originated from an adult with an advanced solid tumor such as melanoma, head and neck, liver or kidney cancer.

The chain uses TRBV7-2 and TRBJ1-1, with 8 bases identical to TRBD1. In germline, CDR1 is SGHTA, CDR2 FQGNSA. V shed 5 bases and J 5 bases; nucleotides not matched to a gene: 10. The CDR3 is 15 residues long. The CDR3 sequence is CASSGDRGIFTEAFF. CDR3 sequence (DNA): TGTGCCAGCAGCGGAGACAGGGGCATATTTACTGAAGCTTTCTTT. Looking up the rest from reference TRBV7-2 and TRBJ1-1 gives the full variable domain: GAGVSQSPSNKVTEKGKDVELRCDPISGHTALYWYRQSLGQGLEFLIYFQGNSAPDKSGLPSDRFSAERTGGSVSTLTIQRTQQEDSAVYLCASSGDRGIFTEAFFGQGTRLTVV.

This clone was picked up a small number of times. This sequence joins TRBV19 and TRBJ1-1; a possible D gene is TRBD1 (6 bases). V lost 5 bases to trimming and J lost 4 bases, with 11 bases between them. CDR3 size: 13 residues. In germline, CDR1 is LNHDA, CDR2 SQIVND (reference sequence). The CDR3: CASSHRDPTEAFF. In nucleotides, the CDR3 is TGTGCCAGTAGTCACAGGGACCCCACTGAAGCTTTCTTT.

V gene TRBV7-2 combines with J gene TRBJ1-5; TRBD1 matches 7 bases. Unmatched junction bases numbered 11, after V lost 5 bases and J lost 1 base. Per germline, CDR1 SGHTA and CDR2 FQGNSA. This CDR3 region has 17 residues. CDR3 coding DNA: TGTGCCAGCAGCCCTCCAGGAACAGGGGCGAGCAATCAGCCCCAGCATTTT. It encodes CASSPPGTGASNQPQHF.

CDR3 sequence reads: CASSFLGDSPRYNSPLHF. CDR3 DNA sequence: TGTGCCAGCAGCTTTTTGGGAGACAGCCCGCGCTATAATTCACCCCTCCACTTT. The chain uses TRBV7-9 and TRBJ1-6; maybe TRBD1 (5 bases). Trimming left V 3 bases short and J 3 bases short, with 18 bases between. The germline CDR1 and CDR2 sequences are SEHNR and FQNEAQ (reference sequence). The CDR3 has 18 residues. Variable domain in full (rest from reference TRBV7-9 and TRBJ1-6): DTGVSQNPRHKITKRGQNVTFRCDPISEHNRLYWYRQTLGQGPEFLTYFQNEAQLEKSRLLSDRFSAERPKGSFSTLEIQRTEQGDSAMYLCASSFLGDSPRYNSPLHFGNGTRLTVT.

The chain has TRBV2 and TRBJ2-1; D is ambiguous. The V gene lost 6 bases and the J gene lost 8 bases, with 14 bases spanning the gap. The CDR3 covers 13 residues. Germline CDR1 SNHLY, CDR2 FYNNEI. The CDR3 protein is CASRNLQPHEQFF. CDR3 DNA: TGTGCCAGCAGGAATCTCCAGCCCCATGAGCAGTTCTTC.

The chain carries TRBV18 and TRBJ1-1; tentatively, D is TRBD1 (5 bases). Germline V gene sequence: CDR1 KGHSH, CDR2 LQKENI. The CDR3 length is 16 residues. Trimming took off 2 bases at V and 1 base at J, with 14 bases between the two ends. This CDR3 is CASSPFPSGQNTEAFF. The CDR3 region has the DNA TGTGCCAGCTCACCATTCCCCAGCGGACAGAACACTGAAGCTTTCTTT.

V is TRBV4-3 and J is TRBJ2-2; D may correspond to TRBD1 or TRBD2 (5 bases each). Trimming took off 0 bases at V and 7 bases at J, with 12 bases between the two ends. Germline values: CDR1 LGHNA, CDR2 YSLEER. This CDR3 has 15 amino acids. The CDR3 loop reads CASSQEGWGNGELFF. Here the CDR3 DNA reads TGCGCCAGCAGCCAAGAAGGGTGGGGGAACGGGGAGCTGTTTTTT.

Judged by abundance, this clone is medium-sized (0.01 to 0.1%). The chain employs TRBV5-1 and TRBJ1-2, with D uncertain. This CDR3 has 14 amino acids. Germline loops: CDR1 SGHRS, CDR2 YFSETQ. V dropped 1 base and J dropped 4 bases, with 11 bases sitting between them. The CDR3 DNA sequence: TGCGCCAGCAGCTTGATGGGGAACCTCTATGGCTACACCTTC. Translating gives CASSLMGNLYGYTF.

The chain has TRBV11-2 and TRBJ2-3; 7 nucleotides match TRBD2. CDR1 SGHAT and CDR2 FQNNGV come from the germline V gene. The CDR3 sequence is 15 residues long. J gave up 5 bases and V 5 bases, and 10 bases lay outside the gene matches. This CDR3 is CASSPAGGRGDTQYF. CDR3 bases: TGTGCCAGCAGCCCGGCCGGGGGGAGGGGAGATACGCAGTATTTT.

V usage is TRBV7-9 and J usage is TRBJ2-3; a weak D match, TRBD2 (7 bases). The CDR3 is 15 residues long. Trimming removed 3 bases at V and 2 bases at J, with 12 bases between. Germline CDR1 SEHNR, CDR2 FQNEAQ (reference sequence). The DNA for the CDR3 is TGTGCCAGCAGCTTTCGGGGGGCCTTCACAGATACGCAGTATTTT. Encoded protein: CASSFRGAFTDTQYF.

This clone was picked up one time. This CDR3 reads CASSQAAAYGYTF. In nucleotides, the CDR3 is TGCGCCAGCAGCCAAGCCGCTGCTTATGGCTACACCTTC. The chain joins TRBV4-1 to TRBJ1-2; D gene uncertain. The CDR3 has 13 residues. Trimming stripped 1 base from V and 5 bases from J, with 8 bases between. CDR1 is MGHRA and CDR2 is YSYEKL in the germline V gene.

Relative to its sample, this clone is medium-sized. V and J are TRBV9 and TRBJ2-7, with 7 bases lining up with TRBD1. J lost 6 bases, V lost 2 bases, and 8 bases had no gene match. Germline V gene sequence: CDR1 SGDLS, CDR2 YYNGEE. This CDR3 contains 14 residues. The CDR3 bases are TGTGCCAGCAGCGTGGCCTACAGGGGTCTCGAGCAGTACTTC. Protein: CASSVAYRGLEQYF.

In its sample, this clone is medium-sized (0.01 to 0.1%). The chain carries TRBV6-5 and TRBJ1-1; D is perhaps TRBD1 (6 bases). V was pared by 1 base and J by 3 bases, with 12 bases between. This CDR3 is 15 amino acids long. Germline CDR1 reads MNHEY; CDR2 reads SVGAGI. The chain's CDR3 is CASSYLQGTHTEAFF. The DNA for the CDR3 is TGTGCCAGCAGTTACTTACAGGGTACGCACACTGAAGCTTTCTTT.

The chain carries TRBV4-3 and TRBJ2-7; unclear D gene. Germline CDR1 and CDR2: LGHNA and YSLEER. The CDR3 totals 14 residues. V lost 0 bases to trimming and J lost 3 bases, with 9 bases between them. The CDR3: CASSQDQLGYEQYF. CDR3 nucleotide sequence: TGCGCCAGCAGCCAAGACCAGCTCGGCTACGAGCAGTACTTC.

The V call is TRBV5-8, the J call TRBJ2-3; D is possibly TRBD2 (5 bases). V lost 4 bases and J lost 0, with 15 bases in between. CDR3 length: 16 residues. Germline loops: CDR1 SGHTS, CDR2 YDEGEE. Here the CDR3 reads CASSATLVTSTDTQYF. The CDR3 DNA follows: TGTGCCAGCAGCGCGACACTAGTGACTAGCACAGATACGCAGTATTTT.

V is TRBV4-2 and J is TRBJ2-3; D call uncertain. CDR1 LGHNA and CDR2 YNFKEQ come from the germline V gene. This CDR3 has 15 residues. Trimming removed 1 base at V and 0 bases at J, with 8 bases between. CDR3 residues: CASSQGQSSTDTQYF. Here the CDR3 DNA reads TGTGCCAGCAGCCAAGGGCAGAGTAGCACAGATACGCAGTATTTT.

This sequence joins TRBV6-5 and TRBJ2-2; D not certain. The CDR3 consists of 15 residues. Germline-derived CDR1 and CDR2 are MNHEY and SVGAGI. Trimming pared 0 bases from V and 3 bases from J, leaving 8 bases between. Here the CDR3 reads CASSYSWSDTGELFF. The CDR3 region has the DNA TGTGCCAGCAGTTACTCTTGGTCGGACACCGGGGAGCTGTTTTTT.

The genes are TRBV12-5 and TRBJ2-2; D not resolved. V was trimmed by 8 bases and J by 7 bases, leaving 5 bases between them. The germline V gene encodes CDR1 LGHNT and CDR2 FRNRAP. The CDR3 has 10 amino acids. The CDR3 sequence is CASYDGELFF. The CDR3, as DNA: TGTGCTAGTTACGACGGGGAGCTGTTTTTT.

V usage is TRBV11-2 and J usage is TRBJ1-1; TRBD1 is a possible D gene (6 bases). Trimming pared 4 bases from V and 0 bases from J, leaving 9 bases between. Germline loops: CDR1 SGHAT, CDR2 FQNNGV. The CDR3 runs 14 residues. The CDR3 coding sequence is TGTGCCAGCAGCTGGACAGAGATGAACACTGAAGCTTTCTTT. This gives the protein CASSWTEMNTEAFF.